Many counts were recorded for the clone carrying this TCR beta chain. What it binds is not known. This sample was taken from a study of CD8+CD57+ T cells in acquired aplastic anemia. Study at large: Mean read depth for CD4+ cells from healthy donors was 10 million to 14 million.

Study outcomes and limitations: Significant differences in CD8+ Simpson's diversity were not observed between patients and controls. Found in both controls and patients were around 29 CD8+ CDR3 sequences.

The length of the CDR3 is 15 residues. The V and J ends lost 3 bases and 8 bases respectively, with 20 bases between them. Looked up from germline, CDR1 is SGHNT and CDR2 is YYREEE (reference sequence). Researchers used genomic DNA as the template to profile TCR beta VDJ and CDR3. MiXCR was run by TCRdb on the reads, yielding one entry per CDR3 protein. The sample lists around 400,000 distinct CDR3 sequences; roughly 64% were seen once. Sequencing was done on a sample of sorted CD4+, CD8+, or CD8+CD57+ T cells (not recorded which) from PBMCs. This sequence originates from a human donor in good health, serving as a control. The chain combines TRBV5-4 with TRBJ1-2; tentative D call: TRBD1 (5 bases). The CDR3 region has the DNA TGTGCCAGCAGCTCCGGACGGCCCTCTGGGGGAGGCTACACCTTC. Translation gives CASSSGRPSGGGYTF.